This T cell receptor beta chain was sequenced in a study of human T cells and chemical hapten exposure. Study background: Patch tests put 0.01% DPC on the upper back, read at 6 days.

Time point in this sample: patch test 3, about 24 weeks after DPC sensitization. Treatment reported: therapeutic diphenylcyclopropenone sensitization with weekly scalp DPC. The CDR3 spans 13 residues. The ends were cut back, 7 bases at V and 4 bases at J, with 13 bases in the middle. In germline, CDR1 is SGHRS, CDR2 YFSETQ. TCRdb re-analysed the RACE reads in MiXCR, keeping a single row per CDR3 protein. Of roughly 150,000 distinct CDR3 sequences listed, 25% to 35% are singletons. This sequence originates from a young woman with alopecia areata. Some clones in this sample may be carry-over from other donors' samples. Sample: whole blood, taken in connection with sensitization to the hapten diphenylcyclopropenone (DPC). The chain has TRBV5-1 and TRBJ2-3, with D perhaps being TRBD1 or TRBD2 (5 bases each). The CDR3 here is CASYIGAADTQYF. The CDR3 nucleotides are TGCGCCAGCTATATCGGGGCGGCAGATACGCAGTATTTT.